What follows are 3 T cell receptor beta chains derived from one specimen sequenced in a study of T cells in Graves' hyperthyroidism and ophthalmopathy. It was RNA transcripts that yielded the amplified TCR beta CDR3 regions. TCR CDR3 underwent first-round RT-PCR with the HTBI primer set. TCRdb ran MiXCR on the multiplex PCR reads and lists one entry per CDR3 protein. The sample carries some 360,000 distinct CDR3 sequences, roughly 13% recorded once. Sequenced input: blood. The receptor set was obtained from a woman aged 55-75 years with Graves' hyperthyroidism.

This clonotype was seen at least ten times. This chain links TRBV28 with TRBJ2-7; no clear D gene. V lost 4 bases and J lost 3, with 13 bases in between. The CDR3 has 14 residues. Germline V CDR1 and CDR2: MDHEN, SYDVKM. CDR3 nucleotides: TGTGCCAGCAGTTCGTCCGGAACCCTCTACGAGCAGTACTTC. Protein: CASSSSGTLYEQYF.

The gene calls are TRBV7-2 and TRBJ2-1, with 8 bases fitting TRBD2. The CDR3 is 15 residues long. Germline CDR1 and CDR2: SGHTA and FQGNSA. Germline trimming cut 3 bases from V and 6 bases from J; bases unmatched to any gene: 7. CDR3 amino acids: CASSFTSGGGNEQFF. The CDR3 DNA sequence: TGTGCCAGCAGCTTTACTAGCGGAGGCGGCAATGAGCAGTTCTTC.

The table lists this clonotype with many counts. V usage is TRBV2 and J usage is TRBJ2-5; D is possibly TRBD1 (6 bases). The germline V gene has CDR1 SNHLY and CDR2 FYNNEI. CDR3 length equals 15 residues. Trimming shortened V by 0 bases and J by 5 bases, and 13 bases separated the two germline ends. Written as DNA, the CDR3 is TGTGCCAGCAGTGAAGCGGCAGGGGTTAGCGAGACCCAGTACTTC. It encodes CASSEAAGVSETQYF.